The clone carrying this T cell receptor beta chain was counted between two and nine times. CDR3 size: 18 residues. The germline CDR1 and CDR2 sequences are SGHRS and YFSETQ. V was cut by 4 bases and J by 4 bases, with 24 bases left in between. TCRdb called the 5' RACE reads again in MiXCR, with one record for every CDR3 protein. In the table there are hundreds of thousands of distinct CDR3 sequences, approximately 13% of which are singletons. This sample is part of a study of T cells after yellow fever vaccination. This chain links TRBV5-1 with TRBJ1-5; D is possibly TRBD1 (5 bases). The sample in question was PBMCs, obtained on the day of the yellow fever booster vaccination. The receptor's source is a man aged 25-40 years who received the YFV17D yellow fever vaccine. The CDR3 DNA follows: TGCGCCAGCAGCCTTCCTCCGGGACCCCTTAAAAATAATCAGCCCCAGCATTTT. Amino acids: CASSLPPGPLKNNQPQHF.